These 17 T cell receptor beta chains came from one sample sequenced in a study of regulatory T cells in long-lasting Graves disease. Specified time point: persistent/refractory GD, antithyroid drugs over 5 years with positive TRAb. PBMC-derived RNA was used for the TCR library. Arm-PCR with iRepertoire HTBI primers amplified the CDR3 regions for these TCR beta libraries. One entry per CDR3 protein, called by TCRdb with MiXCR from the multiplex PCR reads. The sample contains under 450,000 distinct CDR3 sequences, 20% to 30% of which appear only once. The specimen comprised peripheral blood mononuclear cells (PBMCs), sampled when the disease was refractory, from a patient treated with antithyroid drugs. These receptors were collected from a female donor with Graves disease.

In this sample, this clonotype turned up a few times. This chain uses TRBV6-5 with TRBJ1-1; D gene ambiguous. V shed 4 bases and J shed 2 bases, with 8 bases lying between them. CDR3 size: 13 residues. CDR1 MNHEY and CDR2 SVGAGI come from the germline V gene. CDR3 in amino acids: CASSWEGNTEAFF. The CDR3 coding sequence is TGTGCCAGCAGTTGGGAGGGTAACACTGAAGCTTTCTTT.

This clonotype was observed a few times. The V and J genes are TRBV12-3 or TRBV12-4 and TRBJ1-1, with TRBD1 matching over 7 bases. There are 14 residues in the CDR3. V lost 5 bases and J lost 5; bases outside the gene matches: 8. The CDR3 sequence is CASSTGAPGTEAFF. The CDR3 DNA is TGTGCCAGCAGTACAGGGGCGCCGGGAACTGAAGCTTTCTTT.

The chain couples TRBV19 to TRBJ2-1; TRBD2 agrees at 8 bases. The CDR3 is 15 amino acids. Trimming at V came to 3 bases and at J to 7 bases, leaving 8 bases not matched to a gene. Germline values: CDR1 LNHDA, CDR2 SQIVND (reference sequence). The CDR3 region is CASSIAGGTTNEQFF. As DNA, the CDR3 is TGTGCCAGTAGTATCGCGGGAGGAACTACTAATGAGCAGTTCTTC.

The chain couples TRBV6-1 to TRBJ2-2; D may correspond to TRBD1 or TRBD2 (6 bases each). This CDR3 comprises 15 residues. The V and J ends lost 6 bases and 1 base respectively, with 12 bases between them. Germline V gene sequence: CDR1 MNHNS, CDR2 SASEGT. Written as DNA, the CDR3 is TGTGCCAGCAGCTTGGAGGGGGTGAACACCGGGGAGCTGTTTTTT. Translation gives CASSLEGVNTGELFF.

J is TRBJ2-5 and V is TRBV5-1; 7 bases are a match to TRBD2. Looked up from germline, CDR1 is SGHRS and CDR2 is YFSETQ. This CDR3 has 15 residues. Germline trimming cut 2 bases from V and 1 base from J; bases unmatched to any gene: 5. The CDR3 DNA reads TGCGCCAGCAGCTTAGACGGGAGGCCCCAAGAGACCCAGTACTTC. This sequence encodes CASSLDGRPQETQYF.

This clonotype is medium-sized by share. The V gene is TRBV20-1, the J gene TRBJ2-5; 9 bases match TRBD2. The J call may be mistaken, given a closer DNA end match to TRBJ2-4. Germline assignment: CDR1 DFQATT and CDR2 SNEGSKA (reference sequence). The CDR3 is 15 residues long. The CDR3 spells CSARGPAGGENIQYF. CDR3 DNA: TGCAGTGCTAGAGGGCCGGCGGGAGGGGAAAACATTCAGTACTTC.

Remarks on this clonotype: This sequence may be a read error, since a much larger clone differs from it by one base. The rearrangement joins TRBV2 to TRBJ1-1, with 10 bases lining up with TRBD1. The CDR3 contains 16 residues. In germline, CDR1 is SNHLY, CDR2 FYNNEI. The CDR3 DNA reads TGTGCCAGCAGTGAAATGACAGGGGGCGTGGATACTGGAGCTTTCTTT. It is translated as CASSEMTGGVDTGAFF.

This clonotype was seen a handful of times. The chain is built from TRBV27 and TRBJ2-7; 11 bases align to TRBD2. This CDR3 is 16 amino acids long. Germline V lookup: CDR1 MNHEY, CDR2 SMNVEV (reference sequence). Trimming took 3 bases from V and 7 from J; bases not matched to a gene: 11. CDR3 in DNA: TGTGCCAGCAGTTTTACGGCACTAGCGGGAGTAGGGGAGCAGTACTTC. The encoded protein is CASSFTALAGVGEQYF.

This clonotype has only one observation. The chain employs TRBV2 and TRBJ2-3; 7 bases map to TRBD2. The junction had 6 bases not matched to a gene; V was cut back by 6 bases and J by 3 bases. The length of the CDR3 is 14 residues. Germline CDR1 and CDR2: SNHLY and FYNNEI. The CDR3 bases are TGTGCCAGCAGCGGACTAGTATCTACAGATACGCAGTATTTT. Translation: CASSGLVSTDTQYF.

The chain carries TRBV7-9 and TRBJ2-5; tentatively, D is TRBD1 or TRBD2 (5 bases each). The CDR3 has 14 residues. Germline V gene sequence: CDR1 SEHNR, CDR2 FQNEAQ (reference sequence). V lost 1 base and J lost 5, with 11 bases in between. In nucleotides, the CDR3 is TGTGCCAGCAGCTTAGTTATGGGGGTTGAGACCCAGTACTTC. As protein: CASSLVMGVETQYF.

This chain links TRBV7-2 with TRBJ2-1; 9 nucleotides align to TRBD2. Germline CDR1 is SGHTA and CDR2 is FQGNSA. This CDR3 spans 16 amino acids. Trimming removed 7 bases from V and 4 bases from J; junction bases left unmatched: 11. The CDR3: CASIPSTTSGYNEQFF. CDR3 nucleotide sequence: TGTGCCAGCATCCCCTCCACGACTAGCGGTTACAATGAGCAGTTCTTC.

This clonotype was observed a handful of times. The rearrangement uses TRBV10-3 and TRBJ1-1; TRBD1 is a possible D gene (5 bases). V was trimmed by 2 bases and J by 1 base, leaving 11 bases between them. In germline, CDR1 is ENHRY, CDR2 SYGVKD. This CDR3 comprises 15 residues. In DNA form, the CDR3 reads TGTGCCATCAGTGAGGCGAAAGGGACGAACACTGAAGCTTTCTTT. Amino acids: CAISEAKGTNTEAFF.

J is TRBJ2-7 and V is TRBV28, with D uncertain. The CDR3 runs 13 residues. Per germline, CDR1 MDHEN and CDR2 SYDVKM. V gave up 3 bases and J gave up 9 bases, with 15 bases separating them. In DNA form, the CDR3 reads TGTGCCAGCAGTTTGTCCGCGACCCTGGGGCAGTACTTC. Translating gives CASSLSATLGQYF.

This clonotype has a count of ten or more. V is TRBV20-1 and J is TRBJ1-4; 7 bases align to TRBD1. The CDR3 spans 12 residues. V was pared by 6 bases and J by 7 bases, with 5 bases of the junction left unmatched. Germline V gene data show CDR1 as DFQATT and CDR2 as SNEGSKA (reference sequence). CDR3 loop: CSAHKGAEKLFF. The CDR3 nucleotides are TGCAGTGCCCACAAGGGGGCTGAAAAACTGTTTTTT.

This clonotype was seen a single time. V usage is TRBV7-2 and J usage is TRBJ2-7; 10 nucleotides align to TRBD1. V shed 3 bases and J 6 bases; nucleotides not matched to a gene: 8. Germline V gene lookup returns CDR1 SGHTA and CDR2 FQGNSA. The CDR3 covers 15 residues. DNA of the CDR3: TGTGCCAGCAGCTTCTTCCGGGACAGGGGATCCGAGCAGTACTTC. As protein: CASSFFRDRGSEQYF.

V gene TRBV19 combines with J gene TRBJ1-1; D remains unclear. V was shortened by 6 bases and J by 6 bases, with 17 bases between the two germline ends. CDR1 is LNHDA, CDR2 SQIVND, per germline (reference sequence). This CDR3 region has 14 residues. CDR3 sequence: CASSPLSAGAEAFF. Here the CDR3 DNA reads TGTGCCAGTAGCCCTTTAAGCGCGGGCGCTGAAGCTTTCTTT.

CDR3 loop: CASSPATGANTGELFF. The CDR3 bases are TGTGCCAGCTCACCCGCGACAGGGGCGAACACCGGGGAGCTGTTTTTT. The chain carries TRBV18 and TRBJ2-2, with 8 bases lining up with TRBD1. With 3 bases clipped from V and 0 bases from J, the junction kept 3 bases outside the gene matches. This CDR3 contains 16 residues. Germline CDR1 and CDR2: KGHSH and LQKENI.